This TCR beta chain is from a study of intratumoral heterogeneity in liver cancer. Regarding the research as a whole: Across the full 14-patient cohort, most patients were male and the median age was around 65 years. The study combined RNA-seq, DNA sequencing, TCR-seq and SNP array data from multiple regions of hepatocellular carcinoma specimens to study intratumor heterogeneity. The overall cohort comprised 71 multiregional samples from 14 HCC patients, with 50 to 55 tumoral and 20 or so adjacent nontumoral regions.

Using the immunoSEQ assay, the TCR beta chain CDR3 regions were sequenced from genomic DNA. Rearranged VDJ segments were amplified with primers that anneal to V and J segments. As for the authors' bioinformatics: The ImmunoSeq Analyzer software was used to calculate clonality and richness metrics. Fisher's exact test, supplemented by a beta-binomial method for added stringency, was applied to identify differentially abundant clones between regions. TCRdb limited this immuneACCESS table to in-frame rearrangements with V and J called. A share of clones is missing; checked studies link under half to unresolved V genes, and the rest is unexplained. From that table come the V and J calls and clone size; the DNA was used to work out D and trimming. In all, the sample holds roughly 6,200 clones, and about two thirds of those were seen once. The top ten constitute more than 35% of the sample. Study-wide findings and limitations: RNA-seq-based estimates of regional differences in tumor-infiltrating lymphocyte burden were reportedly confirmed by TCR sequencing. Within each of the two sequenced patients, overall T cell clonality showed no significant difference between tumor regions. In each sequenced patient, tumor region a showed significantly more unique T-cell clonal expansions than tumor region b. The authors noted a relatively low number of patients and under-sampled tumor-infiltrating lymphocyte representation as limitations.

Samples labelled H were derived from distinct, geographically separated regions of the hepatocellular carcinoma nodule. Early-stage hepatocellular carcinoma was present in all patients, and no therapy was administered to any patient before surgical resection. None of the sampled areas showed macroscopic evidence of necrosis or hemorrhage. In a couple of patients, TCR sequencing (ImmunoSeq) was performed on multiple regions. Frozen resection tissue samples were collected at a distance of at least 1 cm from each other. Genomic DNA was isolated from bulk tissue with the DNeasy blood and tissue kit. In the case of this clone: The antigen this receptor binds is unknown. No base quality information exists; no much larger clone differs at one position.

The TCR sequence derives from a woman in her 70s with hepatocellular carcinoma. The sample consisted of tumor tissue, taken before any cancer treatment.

The nucleotide sequence is given as TGTGCCAGCAGGATGGGACTAGCGGCCGACAATGAGCAGTTCTTC. Translated, it gives CASRMGLAADNEQFF. The sequence joins TRBV5-6 to TRBJ2-1; TRBD2 agrees with 11 junctional bases. CDR1 and CDR2 were assigned from the germline V gene as SGHDT and YYEEEE. Trimmed from V: 5 bases; trimmed from J: 5 bases; junction bases lacking a gene match: 6. Including the terminal cysteine and phenylalanine, the CDR3 comprises 15 residues. The sequence is cut down to CDR3 DNA, 45 bases in frame from base 1. The full variable domain, with segments outside the CDR3 supplied by the reference TRBV5-6 and TRBJ2-1 proteins, appears as DAGVTQSPTHLIKTRGQQVTLRCSPKSGHDTVSWYQQALGQGPQFIFQYYEEEERQRGNFPDRFSGHQFPNYSSELNVNALLLGDSALYLCASRMGLAADNEQFFGPGTRLTVL.